This is a list of T cell receptor beta chains from one sample in a study of identifying expanded T cells in peripheral blood. Method: immunoSEQ multiplex PCR; TCRdb's copy keeps in-frame clones and lacks some. The data hold some 99,000 clones, with about 85% observed a single time. Sequencing was carried out using blood. These receptors all stem from a person aged 18 to 70 in good health. The CDR3 runs from the conserved cysteine through the conserved F or W. A D gene is named only where the DNA matches it firmly. Rows give clone size only sometimes, using once, few, many, or a class for an expanded clone.

clone_size: .; d_call: .; j_call: TRBJ1-2; v_call: TRBV7-9; cdr3_aa: CASSLNAGLYGYTF; cdr3_nt: TGTGCCAGCAGCTTAAACGCGGGGCTTTATGGCTACACCTTC
clone_size: .; d_call: TRBD2; j_call: TRBJ2-1; v_call: TRBV19; cdr3_aa: CASSHDRTSGRGNEQFF; cdr3_nt: TGTGCCAGTAGTCACGATCGGACTAGCGGGAGAGGCAATGAGCAGTTCTTC
clone_size: .; d_call: TRBD1; j_call: TRBJ1-2; v_call: TRBV2; cdr3_aa: CASRDPGTGAKGGYGYTF; cdr3_nt: TGTGCCAGTAGGGACCCAGGGACAGGGGCCAAAGGAGGCTATGGCTACACCTTC
clone_size: .; d_call: .; j_call: TRBJ2-4; v_call: TRBV6-1; cdr3_aa: CASSEGGSKNIQYF; cdr3_nt: TGTGCCAGCAGTGAAGGAGGGTCCAAAAACATTCAGTACTTC
clone_size: .; d_call: .; j_call: TRBJ1-3; v_call: TRBV30; cdr3_aa: CAWNPGGNTIYF; cdr3_nt: TGTGCCTGGAATCCGGGTGGAAACACCATATATTTT
clone_size: .; d_call: TRBD1; j_call: TRBJ1-2; v_call: TRBV5-1; cdr3_aa: CASRPLGGGAYTF; cdr3_nt: TGCGCCAGCAGGCCGCTGGGAGGGGGCGCCTACACCTTC
clone_size: .; d_call: .; j_call: TRBJ1-6; v_call: TRBV6-5; cdr3_aa: CASSYSWAFYNSPLHF; cdr3_nt: TGTGCCAGCAGTTACTCTTGGGCCTTTTATAATTCACCCCTCCACTTT
clone_size: .; d_call: TRBD2; j_call: TRBJ2-3; v_call: TRBV6-5; cdr3_aa: CASGVSGAYTDTQYF; cdr3_nt: TGTGCCAGCGGGGTTAGCGGGGCCTACACAGATACGCAGTATTTT
clone_size: .; d_call: TRBD2; j_call: TRBJ2-4; v_call: TRBV7-2; cdr3_aa: CASSPGLAGGGIQYF; cdr3_nt: TGTGCCAGCAGCCCCGGACTAGCGGGAGGGGGCATTCAGTACTTC
clone_size: .; d_call: .; j_call: TRBJ1-2; v_call: TRBV14; cdr3_aa: CASSRDRASVGYTF; cdr3_nt: TGTGCCAGCAGCCGGGACCGGGCCTCGGTTGGCTACACCTTC
clone_size: .; d_call: .; j_call: TRBJ2-7; v_call: TRBV18; cdr3_aa: CASSPNYEQYF; cdr3_nt: TGTGCCAGCTCGCCCAACTACGAGCAGTACTTC
clone_size: .; d_call: TRBD1; j_call: TRBJ1-1; v_call: TRBV2; cdr3_aa: CASSEWQGDTEAFF; cdr3_nt: TGTGCCAGCAGTGAATGGCAGGGGGACACTGAAGCTTTCTTT
clone_size: .; d_call: TRBD2; j_call: TRBJ2-7; v_call: TRBV10-1; cdr3_aa: CASSAGTSGNYEQYF; cdr3_nt: TGCGCCAGCAGTGCCGGGACTAGCGGGAACTACGAGCAGTACTTC
clone_size: .; d_call: .; j_call: TRBJ2-3; v_call: TRBV10-2; cdr3_aa: CASSVDTDTQYF; cdr3_nt: TGCGCCAGCAGTGTTGACACAGATACGCAGTATTTT
clone_size: .; d_call: TRBD2; j_call: TRBJ2-5; v_call: TRBV19; cdr3_aa: CASSLGGGTQETQYF; cdr3_nt: TGTGCCAGTAGCCTCGGCGGGGGAACTCAAGAGACCCAGTACTTC
clone_size: once; d_call: TRBD2; j_call: TRBJ2-3; v_call: TRBV2; cdr3_aa: CASHGTSGLDTQYF; cdr3_nt: TGTGCCAGCCATGGGACTAGCGGGTTGGATACGCAGTATTTT
clone_size: .; d_call: .; j_call: TRBJ1-4; v_call: TRBV28; cdr3_aa: CASKTNRNEKLFF; cdr3_nt: TGTGCCAGCAAAACGAACCGGAATGAAAAACTGTTTTTT
clone_size: .; d_call: TRBD1; j_call: TRBJ1-5; v_call: TRBV28; cdr3_aa: CASSFFPRGGTNQPQHF; cdr3_nt: TGTGCCAGCAGTTTTTTTCCTCGAGGGGGCACCAATCAGCCCCAGCATTTT
clone_size: .; d_call: TRBD1; j_call: TRBJ1-6; v_call: TRBV30; cdr3_aa: CAYLTGESPLHF; cdr3_nt: TGTGCCTATTTGACAGGGGAGTCACCCCTCCACTTT
clone_size: .; d_call: TRBD1; j_call: TRBJ2-7; v_call: TRBV7-9; cdr3_aa: CASSSRDRGVGQYF; cdr3_nt: TGTGCCAGCAGCTCCCGGGACAGGGGGGTCGGGCAGTACTTC
clone_size: .; d_call: TRBD1; j_call: TRBJ2-5; v_call: TRBV7-3; cdr3_aa: CASSSGTGGETQYF; cdr3_nt: TGTGCCAGCAGCTCAGGGACAGGGGGAGAGACCCAGTACTTC
clone_size: once; d_call: .; j_call: TRBJ1-1; v_call: TRBV5-1; cdr3_aa: CASSLDRVTNTEAFF; cdr3_nt: TGCGCCAGCAGCTTGGACAGGGTGACGAACACTGAAGCTTTCTTT
clone_size: few; d_call: TRBD1; j_call: TRBJ1-4; v_call: TRBV29-1; cdr3_aa: CSAQGADNEKLFF; cdr3_nt: TGCAGCGCCCAGGGGGCTGATAATGAAAAACTGTTTTTT
clone_size: .; d_call: .; j_call: TRBJ1-6; v_call: TRBV28; cdr3_aa: CATKGHNSPLHF; cdr3_nt: TGTGCCACAAAGGGGCACAATTCACCCCTCCACTTT
clone_size: .; d_call: .; j_call: TRBJ1-3; v_call: TRBV18; cdr3_aa: CASSPPVLSGNTIYF; cdr3_nt: TGTGCCAGCTCACCACCGGTGCTCTCTGGAAACACCATATATTTT
clone_size: once; d_call: .; j_call: TRBJ1-1; v_call: TRBV11-1; cdr3_aa: CASSYGQNTEAFF; cdr3_nt: TGTGCCAGCAGCTACGGCCAGAACACTGAAGCTTTCTTT
clone_size: .; d_call: TRBD1; j_call: TRBJ1-2; v_call: TRBV5-6; cdr3_aa: CASSLGQGYGGGGYTF; cdr3_nt: TGTGCCAGCAGCTTGGGACAGGGGTACGGCGGTGGTGGCTACACCTTC
clone_size: .; d_call: TRBD1; j_call: TRBJ1-2; v_call: TRBV28; cdr3_aa: CASSSPGQGVSRDGYTF; cdr3_nt: TGTGCCAGCAGTTCGCCGGGACAGGGGGTTTCGAGAGATGGCTACACCTTC
clone_size: .; d_call: .; j_call: TRBJ2-7; v_call: TRBV30; cdr3_aa: CACAGGGLYEQYF; cdr3_nt: TGTGCCTGTGCAGGTGGAGGTCTCTACGAGCAGTACTTC
clone_size: .; d_call: TRBD2; j_call: TRBJ2-7; v_call: TRBV10-3; cdr3_aa: CAISETSGSYEQYF; cdr3_nt: TGTGCCATCAGTGAAACTAGCGGGAGTTACGAGCAGTACTTC
clone_size: few; d_call: .; j_call: TRBJ2-7; v_call: TRBV2; cdr3_aa: CASSLRMGSPYEQYF; cdr3_nt: TGTGCCAGCTCCCTTAGGATGGGGTCCCCCTACGAGCAGTACTTC
clone_size: .; d_call: .; j_call: TRBJ1-1; v_call: TRBV7-3; cdr3_aa: CASSLILGRDAFF; cdr3_nt: TGTGCCAGCAGCTTAATTTTGGGCAGGGACGCTTTCTTT
clone_size: .; d_call: .; j_call: TRBJ1-4; v_call: TRBV19; cdr3_aa: CASTLRVQEKLFF; cdr3_nt: TGTGCCAGTACCCTCCGGGTCCAGGAAAAACTGTTTTTT
clone_size: .; d_call: .; j_call: TRBJ1-4; v_call: TRBV20-1; cdr3_aa: CSASWSEKLFF; cdr3_nt: TGCAGTGCTAGTTGGTCCGAAAAACTGTTTTTT
clone_size: .; d_call: TRBD2; j_call: TRBJ2-7; v_call: TRBV5-4; cdr3_aa: CASSFTSGGIHEQYF; cdr3_nt: TGTGCCAGCAGCTTTACTAGCGGGGGGATCCACGAGCAGTACTTC
clone_size: .; d_call: .; j_call: TRBJ1-3; v_call: TRBV7-2; cdr3_aa: CASSLGPAETGNTIYF; cdr3_nt: TGTGCCAGCAGCTTGGGCCCCGCAGAGACTGGAAACACCATATATTTT
clone_size: .; d_call: .; j_call: TRBJ2-5; v_call: TRBV5-6; cdr3_aa: CASSSRTGRETQYF; cdr3_nt: TGTGCCAGCAGCTCAAGGACTGGAAGAGAGACCCAGTACTTC
clone_size: .; d_call: .; j_call: TRBJ1-1; v_call: TRBV14; cdr3_aa: CASSQEGLGRNTEAFF; cdr3_nt: TGTGCCAGCAGCCAAGAGGGTTTAGGTAGGAACACTGAAGCTTTCTTT
clone_size: .; d_call: TRBD1; j_call: TRBJ2-7; v_call: TRBV19; cdr3_aa: CASSGKRTGDYEQYF; cdr3_nt: TGTGCCAGTAGTGGAAAGCGGACAGGGGACTACGAGCAGTACTTC
clone_size: .; d_call: TRBD1; j_call: TRBJ1-4; v_call: TRBV30; cdr3_aa: CAWNDPGQGASEKLFF; cdr3_nt: TGTGCCTGGAACGACCCGGGACAGGGGGCGAGTGAAAAACTGTTTTTT
clone_size: .; d_call: .; j_call: TRBJ2-7; v_call: TRBV29-1; cdr3_aa: CSVAFRAQTPEQYF; cdr3_nt: TGCAGCGTTGCATTCCGGGCCCAGACCCCCGAGCAGTACTTC
clone_size: .; d_call: .; j_call: TRBJ1-1; v_call: TRBV6-5; cdr3_aa: CASSYRVNTEAFF; cdr3_nt: TGTGCCAGCAGTTACAGGGTAAACACTGAAGCTTTCTTT
clone_size: .; d_call: TRBD1; j_call: TRBJ1-4; v_call: TRBV30; cdr3_aa: CASSGQLNEKLFF; cdr3_nt: TGTGCCTCCTCGGGACAGCTTAATGAAAAACTGTTTTTT
clone_size: .; d_call: TRBD2; j_call: TRBJ2-3; v_call: TRBV7-2; cdr3_aa: CASSLRLASDTQYF; cdr3_nt: TGTGCCAGCAGCTTACGACTAGCTTCAGATACGCAGTATTTT
clone_size: .; d_call: .; j_call: TRBJ2-1; v_call: TRBV6-6; cdr3_aa: CASNQWPYNEQFF; cdr3_nt: TGTGCCAGCAATCAGTGGCCCTACAATGAGCAGTTCTTC
clone_size: .; d_call: .; j_call: TRBJ2-1; v_call: TRBV30; cdr3_aa: CAWSVYLGGSYNEQFF; cdr3_nt: TGTGCCTGGAGTGTTTATTTAGGGGGTTCCTACAATGAGCAGTTCTTC